Listed here are 10 T cell receptor beta chains from one sample, sequenced in a study of regulatory T cells in long-lasting Graves disease. To make TCR beta libraries, researchers used iRepertoire HTBI primers and Arm-PCR of CDR3 regions. Each CDR3 protein is one row after TCRdb ran MiXCR on the multiplex PCR reads. Among under 500,000 distinct CDR3 sequences listed, less than 25% were seen once. Regarding time point: persistent/refractory GD, antithyroid drugs over 5 years with positive TRAb. With RNA extracted from PBMCs as input, the TCR library was made. Sequenced material: peripheral blood mononuclear cells (PBMCs), taken when the disease was refractory, from a patient treated with antithyroid drugs. Every receptor here comes from a female donor with Graves disease.

This clonotype was counted a few times. The CDR3 bases are TGTGCCAGCAGTCCCGGGGTGGGGGCCGAGCAGTACTTC. It translates to CASSPGVGAEQYF. The chain has TRBV27 and TRBJ2-7; tentative D call: TRBD1 (6 bases). This CDR3 is built from 13 residues. The ends were cut back, 5 bases at V and 6 bases at J, with 14 bases in the middle. Germline V gene lookup returns CDR1 MNHEY and CDR2 SMNVEV (reference sequence).

This clonotype was recorded at least ten times. The gene calls are TRBV11-2 and TRBJ2-7; a weak D match, TRBD2 (7 bases). This CDR3 contains 13 residues. The ends were cut back, 5 bases at V and 6 bases at J, with 14 bases in the middle. Looked up from germline, CDR1 is SGHAT and CDR2 is FQNNGV. The CDR3 loop reads CASSEGGAPEQYF. In nucleotides, the CDR3 is TGTGCCAGCAGCGAAGGGGGGGCCCCCGAGCAGTACTTC.

This clonotype was observed at least ten times. J is TRBJ1-3 and V is TRBV27; D is perhaps TRBD1 (6 bases). The CDR3 totals 13 residues. The germline V gene encodes CDR1 MNHEY and CDR2 SMNVEV (reference sequence). Deletions cut 5 bases from V and 8 bases from J, with 13 bases between. The CDR3, as DNA: TGTGCCAGCAGTACAGGGATAGGGTACACCATATATTTT. It codes for CASSTGIGYTIYF.

V gene TRBV20-1 combines with J gene TRBJ2-2; D not resolved. Germline V lookup: CDR1 DFQATT, CDR2 SNEGSKA (reference sequence). V dropped 6 bases and J dropped 6 bases, with 11 bases sitting between them. The CDR3 spans 12 residues. The CDR3 loop is CSARARPGELFF. The CDR3 DNA follows: TGCAGTGCCCGAGCTAGGCCCGGGGAGCTGTTTTTT.

This clonotype has at least ten counts. The V call is TRBV28, the J call TRBJ2-2; D may be TRBD1 (5 bases). The V gene lost 8 bases and the J gene lost 4 bases, with 14 bases spanning the gap. CDR1 is MDHEN, CDR2 SYDVKM, per germline. The CDR3 runs 14 residues. CDR3 region: CASFRVGVTGELFF. Here the CDR3 DNA reads TGTGCCAGCTTCAGGGTAGGGGTCACCGGGGAGCTGTTTTTT. The variable domain in full, with the rest retrieved from reference TRBV28 and TRBJ2-2, is DVKVTQSSRYLVKRTGEKVFLECVQDMDHENMFWYRQDPGLGLRLIYFSYDVKMKEKGDIPEGYSVSREKKERFSLILESASTNQTSMYLCASFRVGVTGELFFGEGSRLTVL.

This clonotype has a count of ten or more. The V gene is TRBV20-1, the J gene TRBJ2-7, with D possibly being TRBD1 (7 bases). V was clipped by 5 bases and J by 6 bases, with 20 bases between them. The germline V gene encodes CDR1 DFQATT and CDR2 SNEGSKA (reference sequence). The CDR3 has 14 amino acids. This CDR3 is CSAGGTATTSEQYF. In DNA, the CDR3 is TGCAGTGCTGGAGGGACAGCCACTACTAGCGAGCAGTACTTC.

Points on this clonotype: Given a much more abundant clone one base away, this may be a read error. CDR3 nucleotide sequence: TGTGCCAGCGGGGCTAGTCGGGTCACCGAGGAGCTGTTTTTT. Amino acids: CASGASRVTEELFF. V is TRBV11-2 and J is TRBJ2-2; a possible D gene is TRBD1 (5 bases). The CDR3 loop spans 14 amino acids. Germline V lookup: CDR1 SGHAT, CDR2 FQNNGV.

The table lists this clonotype with many counts. The rearrangement joins TRBV28 to TRBJ2-7; D is perhaps TRBD1 (6 bases). There are 13 residues in the CDR3. The V and J ends lost 5 bases and 6 bases respectively, with 14 bases between them. Per germline, CDR1 MDHEN and CDR2 SYDVKM. The CDR3 reads CASSRTEPSEQYF. CDR3 DNA: TGTGCCAGCAGTCGGACAGAGCCTTCCGAGCAGTACTTC.

This clonotype was counted once. The chain has TRBV9 and TRBJ2-5, with 8 bases that match TRBD2. V trimming: 0 bases; J trimming: 2 bases; junction bases outside the gene matches: 9. The germline CDR1 and CDR2 sequences are SGDLS and YYNGEE. The CDR3 spans 17 residues. CDR3 DNA: TGTGCCAGCAGCGTAGCTACAACGGGAGGGATTCAAGAGACCCAGTACTTC. Translating gives CASSVATTGGIQETQYF.

The CDR3 spells CATLTVTGELFF. In DNA, the CDR3 is TGTGCCACGCTAACAGTTACCGGGGAGCTGTTTTTT. The gene calls are TRBV6-1 and TRBJ2-2; D ambiguous. Between the trimmed V and J ends, which lost 10 bases and 5 bases, there was a span of 11 bases. CDR1 MNHNS and CDR2 SASEGT come from the germline V gene. This CDR3 region has 12 residues.